This T cell receptor (beta chain) is from a study of beta chain features in type 1 diabetes. Points from the study as a whole: Moderately but significantly shorter TCRB CDR3s were found in Type 1 diabetes patients in all four CD4+ subsets.

The V gene lost 5 bases and the J gene lost 2 bases, with 9 bases spanning the gap. The CDR3 is made up of 12 amino acids. Germline CDR1 reads SQVTM; CDR2 reads ANQGSEA. Via CD45RO/CCR7/CD25/CD127/CD95/CD27, cells of the CD4+ naive, central memory, regulatory and stem cell-like memory subsets were sorted. Isolated RNA was reverse transcribed in full, so expressed TCRB transcripts were sequenced. Libraries were prepared by immunoSEQ multiplex PCR; TCRdb keeps only in-frame clonotypes and omits some of them. The sample consists of about 700,000 clones, around 15% of them appearing once. This clone appeared a few times. Its antigen is unidentified.

The chain is built from TRBV29-1 and TRBJ1-2; D call uncertain. The sample was naive CD4+ T cells from blood. The clonotype originates from a man in his late teens or twenties with type 1 diabetes. CDR3 region: CSVFSRNYGYTF. The CDR3 nucleotides are TGCAGCGTTTTCTCCAGGAACTATGGCTACACCTTC. Full variable domain (remainder filled in from reference TRBV29-1 and TRBJ1-2): SAVISQKPSRDICQRGTSLTIQCQVDSQVTMMFWYRQQPGQSLTLIATANQGSEATYESGFVIDKFPISRPNLTFSTLTVSNMSPEDSSIYLCSVFSRNYGYTFGSGTRLTVV.